The rows below give T cell receptor beta chains drawn from one sample of a study of T cells after yellow fever vaccination. Via MiXCR, TCRdb re-called the 5' RACE reads, giving one row per CDR3 protein. The repertoire holds 340,000 or so distinct CDR3 sequences, with about 12% as singletons. Sample: CD4+ T cells sorted from PBMCs, taken 15 days after the yellow fever booster vaccination. These receptors were obtained from a young man who received the YFV17D yellow fever vaccine. CDR3s include the opening cysteine and the closing phenylalanine or tryptophan. Fields, in order: V gene, J gene, CDR3 protein.

TRBV11-2	TRBJ1-2	CASSASTLTGSLYGYTF
TRBV5-1	TRBJ2-3	CASSTSGLPTDTQYF
TRBV12-3/TRBV12-4	TRBJ2-2	CASSEDRVGGELFF
TRBV7-2	TRBJ2-7	CASSISGGESYEQYF
TRBV6-1	TRBJ2-2	CASNFQIAGGGTGELFF
TRBV3-1	TRBJ2-5	CASSHPGTGYQTQYF
TRBV5-1	TRBJ1-2	CASRRDSNFNYGYTF
TRBV18	TRBJ1-1	CASSLIGGDTEAFF
TRBV15	TRBJ2-7	CATSRTGQSYEQYF
TRBV15	TRBJ1-3	CATSQDRGLGNTIYF
TRBV28	TRBJ1-2	CASSFSGTSMSYTF
TRBV11-2	TRBJ1-4	CASSFSNQGVLFF
TRBV7-2	TRBJ2-3	CASSLGTPPHTQYF
TRBV5-1	TRBJ1-4	CASSLAPGGFTNEKLFF
TRBV10-3	TRBJ1-3	CAINGPNSGNTIYF
TRBV7-9	TRBJ2-1	CASSLALFGEQFF
TRBV6-2/TRBV6-3	TRBJ1-5	CASSWVAGQPQHF
TRBV9	TRBJ1-6	CASSPRGGGNSPLNF
TRBV5-6	TRBJ2-3	CASSLTGLLIPDTQYF
TRBV5-1	TRBJ2-3	CASRRRLATFTDTQYF
TRBV5-1	TRBJ2-2	CASSPTANWNTGELFF
TRBV6-2/TRBV6-3	TRBJ2-2	CASSNLRGASNTGELFF
TRBV4-3	TRBJ1-3	CASSQDIQPGNTIYF
TRBV11-1	TRBJ1-1	CASSTRLNTEAFF
TRBV6-1	TRBJ2-6	CASQRVWTGANVLTF
TRBV5-1	TRBJ2-3	CASKLAGGPGDTQYF
TRBV6-5	TRBJ2-5	CASSETGQGAETQYF